The 19 T cell receptor beta chains reported below all come from one sample, sequenced in a study of STAT5B mutations in CD4+ large granular lymphocyte leukemia. Assay: immunoSEQ multiplex PCR; the TCRdb copy retains only in-frame clones and omits some. The sample comprises tens of thousands of clones, 72% of which are singletons, and roughly 2% rests with the top ten. The sequenced material came from CD4+ T cells from blood buffy coats. The receptors stem from a human donor in good health.

The chain couples TRBV5-1 to TRBJ2-7; D perhaps matches TRBD1 (6 bases). Germline assignment: CDR1 SGHRS and CDR2 YFSETQ. The CDR3 totals 14 residues. Trimming stripped 3 bases from V and 6 bases from J, with 16 bases between. DNA of the CDR3: TGCGCCAGCAGCTGGCATCAGTCAGGGGTCGAGCAGTACTTC. This encodes CASSWHQSGVEQYF.

This chain joins TRBV7-2 and TRBJ1-1; D is possibly TRBD1 (5 bases). With 5 bases removed from V and 2 bases from J, the gap between germline ends came to 15 bases. CDR3 length: 15 residues. The germline gives CDR1 SGHTA, CDR2 FQGNSA. The CDR3 region is CASSLGHHPNTEAFF. The CDR3 coding sequence is TGTGCCAGCAGCCTCGGACATCACCCCAACACTGAAGCTTTCTTT.

The chain carries TRBV19 and TRBJ1-4, with 9 bases fitting TRBD1. This CDR3 comprises 15 residues. CDR1 is LNHDA, CDR2 SQIVND, per germline (reference sequence). V lost 3 bases, J lost 9 bases, and 8 bases stayed unmatched. CDR3 amino acids: CASSILLDRGKKLFF. The DNA for the CDR3 is TGTGCCAGTAGTATCCTTCTGGACAGGGGTAAAAAACTGTTTTTT.

This chain joins TRBV19 and TRBJ2-2; tentative D call: TRBD1 (5 bases). This CDR3 has 16 residues. Per the germline V gene, CDR1 is LNHDA and CDR2 is SQIVND (reference sequence). V gave up 7 bases and J gave up 4 bases, with 19 bases separating them. CDR3 sequence: CASKGEPLLPTGELFF. In nucleotides, the CDR3 is TGTGCCAGTAAAGGGGAACCCTTATTACCCACCGGGGAGCTGTTTTTT.

The chain is built from TRBV30 and TRBJ2-1, with a weak D call TRBD2 (5 bases). The germline V gene has CDR1 GTSNPN and CDR2 SVGIG (reference sequence). Trimming left V 5 bases short and J 7 bases short, with 15 bases between. This CDR3 is built from 13 residues. CDR3 in amino acids: CAWAPGISNEQFF. The CDR3 coding sequence is TGTGCCTGGGCGCCCGGGATAAGTAATGAGCAGTTCTTC.

V and J are TRBV18 and TRBJ1-5, with D hard to call. Trimming left V 6 bases short and J 5 bases short, with 14 bases between. CDR3 length: 14 amino acids. Germline V gene sequence: CDR1 KGHSH, CDR2 LQKENI. The CDR3 spells CASSPREVHQPQHF. The CDR3 nucleotides are TGTGCCAGCTCGCCCCGGGAGGTACATCAGCCCCAGCATTTT.

The rearrangement links TRBV5-3 to TRBJ2-3; 11 bases are a match to TRBD2. TRBV5-3 is assigned to the ORF class and has an uncertain function. This CDR3 has 18 residues. V was clipped by 4 bases and J by 2 bases; unmatched bases: 12. CDR3 residues: CARSPTSGGPNHTDTQYF. The DNA of the CDR3 is TGTGCCAGAAGCCCCACTAGCGGGGGCCCTAACCACACAGATACGCAGTATTTT.

The chain is built from TRBV7-9 and TRBJ2-3; 7 bases match TRBD2. Germline V gives CDR1 SEHNR, CDR2 FQNEAQ (reference sequence). V trimming: 7 bases; J trimming: 4 bases; junction bases outside the gene matches: 14. The CDR3 has 16 amino acids. The CDR3 loop is CASKHQLAGSADTQYF. The CDR3 bases are TGTGCCAGCAAGCACCAATTAGCGGGCAGCGCAGATACGCAGTATTTT.

This clone has just one count. The chain employs TRBV7-2 and TRBJ1-1, with 9 bases aligning to TRBD1. CDR1 is SGHTA, CDR2 FQGNSA, per germline. V was clipped by 2 bases and J by 4 bases; unmatched bases: 5. The CDR3 extends over 15 amino acids. CDR3 bases: TGTGCCAGCAGCTTAAGGACAGGGGAGACCACTGAAGCTTTCTTT. Its translation is CASSLRTGETTEAFF.

The rearrangement joins TRBV30 to TRBJ1-1; a possible D gene is TRBD1 (6 bases). The CDR3 length is 13 residues. CDR1 and CDR2 (germline): GTSNPN, SVGIG (reference sequence). The germline V and J ends were trimmed by 4 bases and 3 bases, with 12 bases remaining between them. The CDR3 sequence is CAWIGTSHTEAFF. CDR3 sequence (DNA): TGTGCCTGGATTGGGACAAGCCACACTGAAGCTTTCTTT.

This chain connects TRBV7-9 to TRBJ1-6, with D possibly matching TRBD1 (6 bases). Trimming shortened V by 1 base and J by 8 bases, and 12 bases separated the two germline ends. This CDR3 is built from 15 residues. In germline, CDR1 is SEHNR, CDR2 FQNEAQ (reference sequence). As DNA, the CDR3 is TGTGCCAGCAGCTTAGGCGGGGGCGAGGATTCACCCCTCCACTTT. Protein sequence: CASSLGGGEDSPLHF.

The chain couples TRBV5-1 to TRBJ2-5, with 11 bases that match TRBD2. After removal of 4 bases from V and 3 bases from J, the junction contained 5 bases not matched to a gene. Germline CDR1 and CDR2: SGHRS and YFSETQ. The CDR3 sequence is 15 residues long. The CDR3: CASSMLLAGEETQYF. CDR3 in DNA: TGCGCCAGCAGCATGCTACTAGCGGGGGAAGAGACCCAGTACTTC.

The V call is TRBV10-3, the J call TRBJ2-7, with unresolved D. Germline V CDR1 and CDR2: ENHRY, SYGVKD. Deletions cut 2 bases from V and 7 bases from J, with 9 bases between. The CDR3 has 12 amino acids. CDR3: CAISEPGREQYF. The CDR3 DNA sequence: TGTGCCATCAGTGAGCCCGGAAGGGAGCAGTACTTC.

V is TRBV7-2 and J is TRBJ2-5; D is tentatively TRBD1 or TRBD2 (6 bases each). V dropped 5 bases and J dropped 1 base, with 14 bases sitting between them. The CDR3 runs to 15 residues. Germline V CDR1 and CDR2: SGHTA, FQGNSA. The CDR3 DNA reads TGTGCCAGCAGCCCGGGGGCATGGGTCCAAGAGACCCAGTACTTC. It is translated as CASSPGAWVQETQYF.

This chain joins TRBV25-1 and TRBJ2-2, with D perhaps TRBD1 (5 bases). The germline gives CDR1 MGHDK, CDR2 SYGVNS. The CDR3 loop spans 14 amino acids. V was shortened by 8 bases and J by 3 bases, with 13 bases between the two germline ends. The CDR3 DNA sequence: TGTGCCAGCGCACAGGATTGGGACACCGGGGAGCTGTTTTTT. This gives the protein CASAQDWDTGELFF. Using reference TRBV25-1 and TRBJ2-2 for the parts outside the CDR3, the full variable domain is EADIYQTPRYLVIGTGKKITLECSQTMGHDKMYWYQQDPGMELHLIHYSYGVNSTEKGDLSSESTVSRIRTEHFPLTLESARPSHTSQYLCASAQDWDTGELFFGEGSRLTVL.

CDR3 loop: CASTQGLGTEAFF. As DNA, the CDR3 is TGTGCCAGTACCCAGGGATTGGGGACTGAAGCTTTCTTT. The chain carries TRBV19 and TRBJ1-1; maybe TRBD1 (5 bases). The CDR3 loop spans 13 amino acids. Per germline, CDR1 LNHDA and CDR2 SQIVND (reference sequence). V was pared by 7 bases and J by 5 bases, with 14 bases between.

The chain links TRBV5-1 to TRBJ2-3; D uncertain. Germline-derived CDR1 and CDR2 are SGHRS and YFSETQ. The CDR3 extends over 14 amino acids. V dropped 0 bases and J dropped 5 bases, with 10 bases sitting between them. The CDR3 bases are TGCGCCAGCAGCTTGGAGGCTTTCCTAGATACGCAGTATTTT. Translating gives CASSLEAFLDTQYF.

This chain connects TRBV7-2 to TRBJ1-1; 7 bases match TRBD1. Germline values: CDR1 SGHTA, CDR2 FQGNSA. The V segment lost 1 base and the J segment 8 bases; nucleotides outside the gene matches: 13. CDR3 length: 16 residues. For the CDR3, the DNA is TGTGCCAGCAGCTTAGTTGGGGGCCGAGGACAGGCAGAAGCTTTCTTT. Translating gives CASSLVGGRGQAEAFF.

This chain connects TRBV6-5 to TRBJ1-4; TRBD1 matches at 7 bases. The V and J ends lost 8 bases and 8 bases, in that order; junction bases with no gene match: 14. The CDR3 extends over 15 amino acids. Germline V gene lookup returns CDR1 MNHEY and CDR2 SVGAGI. CDR3 coding DNA: TGTGCCAGCGGGAGGGACAGTCCCTCGGACGAAAAACTGTTTTTT. Translation gives CASGRDSPSDEKLFF.